A single sample gave rise to the 29 T cell receptor beta chains below, sequenced in a study of cytomegalovirus exposure and HLA in healthy donors. Use of 60 Vbeta and 13 Jbeta primers characterized the PCR. TCRdb keeps only in-frame clones here, not all; method: immunoSEQ multiplex PCR. The sample carries 100,000 to 150,000 clones, about three quarters recorded once. Sequenced material: PBMCs. The origin of the receptors is a human donor in good health.

This chain connects TRBV5-1 to TRBJ1-1, with 7 positions matching TRBD1. The CDR3 sequence is 14 residues long. Germline V gene sequence: CDR1 SGHRS, CDR2 YFSETQ. V trimming: 7 bases; J trimming: 3 bases; junction bases outside the gene matches: 9. CDR3 in DNA: TGCGCCAGCTCTACAGGGGTCGGGCACACTGAAGCTTTCTTT. It encodes CASSTGVGHTEAFF.

This clone occurred once. The genes are TRBV6-6 and TRBJ1-6; 7 bases fit TRBD1. This CDR3 spans 12 amino acids. V lost 9 bases and J lost 5; bases outside the gene matches: 1. Germline CDR1 reads MNHNY; CDR2 reads SVGAGI (reference sequence). The CDR3 reads CASDRDNSPLHF. CDR3 in DNA: TGTGCCAGTGACAGGGATAATTCACCCCTCCACTTT.

J is TRBJ1-2 and V is TRBV6-1; D uncertain. The CDR3 contains 15 residues. Per germline, CDR1 MNHNS and CDR2 SASEGT. Trimming shortened V by 2 bases and J by 4 bases, and 14 bases separated the two germline ends. The CDR3 spells CASSESARLFYGYTF. DNA for the CDR3: TGTGCCAGCAGTGAATCGGCCAGGTTGTTCTATGGCTACACCTTC.

The rearrangement joins TRBV6-6 to TRBJ2-5; 8 nucleotides line up with TRBD2. Germline V gene data show CDR1 as MNHNY and CDR2 as SVGAGI (reference sequence). The CDR3 loop spans 14 amino acids. The junction had 4 bases not matched to a gene; V was cut back by 6 bases and J by 1 base. The CDR3 nucleotides read TGTGCCAGCAGCACCGCGGGGGGCCAAGAGACCCAGTACTTC. Translating gives CASSTAGGQETQYF.

Here the CDR3 DNA reads TGTGCCAGCAGCACCTTACCACCGGGACAGGGTACAGATACGCAGTATTTT. Residues: CASSTLPPGQGTDTQYF. The genes are TRBV7-9 and TRBJ2-3; TRBD1 agrees at 9 bases. CDR1 SEHNR and CDR2 FQNEAQ come from the germline V gene (reference sequence). CDR3 length: 17 amino acids. The V and J ends lost 5 bases and 3 bases, in that order; junction bases with no gene match: 12.

The chain joins TRBV2 to TRBJ2-3; 12 bases fit TRBD2. The CDR3 has 15 residues. V dropped 7 bases and J dropped 6; count of bases not matched to a gene: 8. Germline CDR1 reads SNHLY; CDR2 reads FYNNEI. The CDR3 DNA is TGTGCCAGCAAACGACTAGCGGGAGAAGTCGATACGCAGTATTTT. Translated: CASKRLAGEVDTQYF.

The chain joins TRBV30 to TRBJ1-5, with 10 bases fitting TRBD1. After removal of 5 bases from V and 2 bases from J, the junction contained 3 bases not matched to a gene. Per germline, CDR1 GTSNPN and CDR2 SVGIG (reference sequence). CDR3 size: 14 residues. CDR3 sequence reads: CAWGGTGGNQPQHF. The CDR3 nucleotides are TGTGCCTGGGGCGGGACAGGGGGCAATCAGCCCCAGCATTTT.

Details on this clone: One end of the junction does not line up with germline, which may come from a read error. This rearrangement joins TRBV7-9 to TRBJ1-1; D might be TRBD1 (5 bases). The CDR3 is 12 residues long. CDR1 and CDR2 from the germline V gene are SEHNR and FQNEAQ (reference sequence). The CDR3 DNA reads as TGTGCCAGCAGCTTCCCGGACACGGAAGCTTTCTTT. The encoded protein is CASSFPDTEAFF.

V and J are TRBV5-1 and TRBJ2-3; TRBD2 matches at 7 bases. V was pared by 5 bases and J by 6 bases, with 6 bases of the junction left unmatched. Germline V gene lookup returns CDR1 SGHRS and CDR2 YFSETQ. The CDR3 is 13 residues long. As DNA, the CDR3 is TGCGCCAGCAGGCGGACTAGTACTGATACGCAGTATTTT. Translation gives CASRRTSTDTQYF.

The DNA of the CDR3 is TGTGCCAGCAGCGCCCAGGGTACGAATCAGCCCCAGCATTTT. Its protein product is CASSAQGTNQPQHF. V is TRBV5-6 and J is TRBJ1-5; the D gene is possibly TRBD1 (5 bases). The V and J ends lost 4 bases and 4 bases respectively, with 12 bases between them. CDR1 is SGHDT, CDR2 YYEEEE, per germline. The CDR3 runs 14 residues.

This clone was seen a few times. The V call is TRBV4-3, the J call TRBJ1-2, with D hard to call. Trimming took off 0 bases at V and 5 bases at J, with 7 bases between the two ends. The V gene's germline CDR1 is LGHNA and CDR2 YSLEER. The CDR3 runs 13 residues. This CDR3 is CASSQDGRYGYTF. The CDR3 DNA reads as TGCGCCAGCAGCCAAGATGGGAGATATGGCTACACCTTC.

The chain links TRBV7-2 to TRBJ1-1; D gene unclear. The CDR3 is 16 amino acids. Germline CDR1 and CDR2: SGHTA and FQGNSA. Trimming took off 5 bases at V and 3 bases at J, with 19 bases between the two ends. CDR3 bases: TGTGCCAGCAGCCCCCCGCCCCGGGGAATATACACTGAAGCTTTCTTT. Translated, it gives CASSPPPRGIYTEAFF. Full variable domain (remainder filled in from reference TRBV7-2 and TRBJ1-1): GAGVSQSPSNKVTEKGKDVELRCDPISGHTALYWYRQSLGQGLEFLIYFQGNSAPDKSGLPSDRFSAERTGGSVSTLTIQRTQQEDSAVYLCASSPPPRGIYTEAFFGQGTRLTVV.

The chain has TRBV6-5 and TRBJ2-2; D unclear. Between the trimmed V and J ends, which lost 0 bases and 6 bases, there was a span of 11 bases. Germline CDR1 and CDR2: MNHEY and SVGAGI. The CDR3 covers 15 residues. CDR3 DNA sequence: TGTGCCAGCAGTTACTCTTTCGGGTCGGCCGGGGAGCTGTTTTTT. Translating gives CASSYSFGSAGELFF.

The V call is TRBV7-9, the J call TRBJ2-1, with 11 bases matching TRBD2. This CDR3 is 12 amino acids long. CDR1 is SEHNR and CDR2 is FQNEAQ in the germline V gene (reference sequence). Trimming at V came to 3 bases and at J to 15 bases, leaving 4 bases not matched to a gene. CDR3 sequence (DNA): TGTGCCAGCAGCTTTAGCGGGGGGGCGTGGTTCTTC. As protein: CASSFSGGAWFF.

This clone was seen just once. The chain carries TRBV30 and TRBJ1-1, with a possible D match to TRBD1 (5 bases). CDR1 GTSNPN and CDR2 SVGIG come from the germline V gene (reference sequence). V shed 7 bases and J shed 12 bases, with 21 bases lying between them. This CDR3 contains 12 residues. The CDR3 sequence: CAFHQSGGETFF. The CDR3 DNA follows: TGTGCCTTCCACCAATCGGGGGGAGAGACTTTCTTT.

The rearrangement links TRBV21-1 to TRBJ2-5; the D call TRBD2 from the table was never checked on the DNA. TRBV21-1 is described as a pseudogene. This CDR3 has 15 amino acids. Here the CDR3 reads CASSRSGSAQETQYF. The CDR3 nucleotides read TGTGCCAGCAGCAGGTCGGGTAGCGCTCAAGAGACCCAGTACTTC.

This clone appeared once. The gene calls are TRBV29-1 and TRBJ2-5; maybe TRBD1 (7 bases). Germline CDR1 and CDR2: SQVTM and ANQGSEA. V lost 5 bases and J 2 bases, leaving 9 bases between the germline ends. The CDR3 sequence is 12 residues long. The CDR3 nucleotides are TGCAGCGTTCAGGGGGGTCAAGAGACCCAGTACTTC. Protein: CSVQGGQETQYF.

This clone has only one observation. The same CDR3 arises from other DNA sequences in this sample as well. The chain couples TRBV20-1 to TRBJ2-7; TRBD1 agrees at 7 bases. Losses at the gene ends were 3 bases for V and 4 bases for J; bases not matched to a gene: 0. Germline V CDR1 and CDR2: DFQATT, SNEGSKA (reference sequence). The CDR3 runs to 11 residues. The CDR3 loop reads CSARGQYEQYF. In DNA form, the CDR3 reads TGCAGTGCTAGGGGACAGTACGAGCAGTACTTC.

This clone was counted a few times. V usage is TRBV6-5 and J usage is TRBJ1-4; TRBD1 aligns across 8 bases. The CDR3 consists of 12 residues. Germline V lookup: CDR1 MNHEY, CDR2 SVGAGI. V gave up 4 bases and J gave up 8 bases; unmatched junction bases: 0. CDR3: CASSWDREKLFF. The CDR3 nucleotides read TGTGCCAGCAGTTGGGACAGGGAAAAACTGTTTTTT.

The chain carries TRBV6-6 and TRBJ2-3; no definite D call. The ends were cut back, 6 bases at V and 6 bases at J, with 7 bases in the middle. This CDR3 contains 11 residues. CDR1 and CDR2 (germline): MNHNY, SVGAGI (reference sequence). The CDR3: CASSHGDTQYF. CDR3 DNA: TGTGCCAGCAGCCACGGGGATACGCAGTATTTT.

This clone came up a few times. The V call is TRBV6-6, the J call TRBJ1-2; 9 positions match TRBD1. The CDR3 contains 14 residues. Germline lookup yields CDR1 MNHNY and CDR2 SVGAGI (reference sequence). V lost 6 bases, J lost 4 bases, and 6 bases stayed unmatched. CDR3 protein: CASSWDRDSYGYTF. CDR3 nucleotide sequence: TGTGCCAGCAGCTGGGACAGGGACAGCTATGGCTACACCTTC.

The V and J genes are TRBV10-2 and TRBJ2-5; unclear D gene. Trimming took off 5 bases at V and 5 bases at J, with 6 bases between the two ends. The CDR3 loop spans 11 amino acids. Germline CDR1 is WSHSY and CDR2 is SAAADI. The CDR3 loop is CASSFEETQYF. CDR3 sequence (DNA): TGCGCCAGCAGTTTCGAGGAGACCCAGTACTTC.

This chain links TRBV27 with TRBJ2-7; 8 bases are shared with TRBD1. V was clipped by 6 bases and J by 5 bases; unmatched bases: 9. The CDR3 runs 14 residues. Germline V gene sequence: CDR1 MNHEY, CDR2 SMNVEV (reference sequence). DNA of the CDR3: TGTGCCAGCAGCCTCAGGGGGCCTGGGAACGAGCAGTACTTC. Residues: CASSLRGPGNEQYF.

This chain links TRBV30 with TRBJ2-3; 9 bases align to TRBD2. CDR1 GTSNPN and CDR2 SVGIG come from the germline V gene (reference sequence). CDR3 length: 16 amino acids. The V segment lost 3 bases and the J segment 2 bases; nucleotides outside the gene matches: 9. CDR3 amino acids: CAWSFRRGGPTDTQYF. In nucleotides, the CDR3 is TGTGCCTGGAGCTTTCGGCGGGGGGGGCCCACAGATACGCAGTATTTT.

The CDR3 DNA reads as TGCGCCAGCAGCCAATTGGAACAGGTCTCAAATTCACCCCTCCACTTT. This sequence encodes CASSQLEQVSNSPLHF. The rearrangement links TRBV5-1 to TRBJ1-6, with D perhaps TRBD1 (5 bases). CDR1 is SGHRS, CDR2 YFSETQ, per germline. Trimming took off 4 bases at V and 7 bases at J, with 18 bases between the two ends. The CDR3 is made up of 16 amino acids.

The chain has TRBV27 and TRBJ2-5; TRBD2 matches at 10 bases. Germline V CDR1 and CDR2: MNHEY, SMNVEV (reference sequence). This CDR3 contains 14 residues. After removal of 7 bases from V and 3 bases from J, the junction contained 5 bases not matched to a gene. This CDR3 reads CASTRTSGEETQYF. The CDR3 bases are TGTGCCAGCACCCGGACTAGCGGAGAAGAGACCCAGTACTTC.

The gene calls are TRBV21-1 and TRBJ2-5; the tabulated D call, TRBD1, remains unverified against the DNA. TRBV21-1 is deemed a pseudogene. This CDR3 spans 19 amino acids. CDR3 in amino acids: CASSIPGTGGILAQETQYF. For the CDR3, the DNA is TGTGCCAGCAGCATCCCCGGGACAGGGGGAATCTTGGCCCAAGAGACCCAGTACTTC.

The chain joins TRBV7-2 to TRBJ2-5; 8 nucleotides align to TRBD2. Trimming removed 3 bases from V and 0 bases from J; junction bases left unmatched: 3. The CDR3 has 15 amino acids. CDR1 is SGHTA and CDR2 is FQGNSA in the germline V gene. CDR3 nucleotides: TGTGCCAGCAGCTTCCAGCGGGGGTACCAAGAGACCCAGTACTTC. It codes for CASSFQRGYQETQYF.

Notes on this clone: A junction end diverges from the germline sequence, so it may reflect a read error. The chain recombines TRBV7-9 with TRBJ2-7, with D possibly matching TRBD2 (6 bases). Germline CDR1 and CDR2: SEHNR and FQNEAQ (reference sequence). The CDR3 covers 14 residues. Here the CDR3 reads CSSSHAGTGYEQYF. The CDR3 bases are TGTTCCAGCAGCCACGCCGGGACTGGCTACGAGCAGTACTTC.